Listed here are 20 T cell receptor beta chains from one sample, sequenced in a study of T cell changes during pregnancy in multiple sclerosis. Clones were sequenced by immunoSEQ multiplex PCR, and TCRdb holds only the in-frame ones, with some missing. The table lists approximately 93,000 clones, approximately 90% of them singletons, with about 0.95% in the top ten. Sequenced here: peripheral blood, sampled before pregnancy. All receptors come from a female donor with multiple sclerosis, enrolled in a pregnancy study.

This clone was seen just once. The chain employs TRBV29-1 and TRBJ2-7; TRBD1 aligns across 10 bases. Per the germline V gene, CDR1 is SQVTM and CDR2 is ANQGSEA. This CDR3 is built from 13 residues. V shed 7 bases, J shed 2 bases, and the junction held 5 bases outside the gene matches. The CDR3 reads CSAAGQGAYEQYF. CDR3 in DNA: TGCAGCGCAGCCGGACAGGGGGCCTACGAGCAGTACTTC.

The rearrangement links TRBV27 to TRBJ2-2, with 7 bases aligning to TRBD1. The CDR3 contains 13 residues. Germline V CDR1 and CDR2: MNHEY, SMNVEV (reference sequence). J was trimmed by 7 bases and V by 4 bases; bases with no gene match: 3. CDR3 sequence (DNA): TGTGCCAGCAGTTCGACAGGGTACGGGGAGCTGTTTTTT. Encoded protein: CASSSTGYGELFF.

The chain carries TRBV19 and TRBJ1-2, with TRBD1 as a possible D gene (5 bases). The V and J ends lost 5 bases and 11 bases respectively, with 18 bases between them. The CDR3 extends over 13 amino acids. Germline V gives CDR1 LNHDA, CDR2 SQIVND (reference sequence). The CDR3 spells CASSAPDKPVYTF. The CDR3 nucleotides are TGTGCCAGTAGTGCCCCGGACAAGCCGGTATACACCTTC.

CDR3 nucleotides: TGTGCCAGCAGCTCCTTACGTAGCGGGAGACCCTACGAGCAGTACTTC. It encodes CASSSLRSGRPYEQYF. The chain is built from TRBV5-4 and TRBJ2-7, with 9 positions matching TRBD2. This CDR3 contains 16 residues. V trimming: 3 bases; J trimming: 2 bases; junction bases outside the gene matches: 9. Germline lookup yields CDR1 SGHNT and CDR2 YYREEE (reference sequence).

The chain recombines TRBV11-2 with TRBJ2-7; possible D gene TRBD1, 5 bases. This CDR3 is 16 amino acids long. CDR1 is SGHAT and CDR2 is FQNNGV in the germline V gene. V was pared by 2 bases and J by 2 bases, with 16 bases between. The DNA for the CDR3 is TGTGCCAGCAGCTTAAGGCCAGGGCAGGCGGCCTACGAGCAGTACTTC. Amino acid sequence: CASSLRPGQAAYEQYF.

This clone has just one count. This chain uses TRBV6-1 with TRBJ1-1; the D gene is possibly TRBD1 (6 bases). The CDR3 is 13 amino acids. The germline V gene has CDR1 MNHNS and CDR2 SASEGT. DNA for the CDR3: TGTGCAGGAATCCGACAGGAGAACACTGAAGCTTTCTTT. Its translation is CAGIRQENTEAFF.

DNA of the CDR3: TGCAGCGTTGAAACAACAGGGTGGAACACTGAAGCTTTCTTT. This codes for CSVETTGWNTEAFF. The genes are TRBV29-1 and TRBJ1-1; D is possibly TRBD1 (6 bases). CDR3 length: 14 residues. Trimming stripped 2 bases from V and 1 base from J, with 11 bases between. Germline V gives CDR1 SQVTM, CDR2 ANQGSEA.

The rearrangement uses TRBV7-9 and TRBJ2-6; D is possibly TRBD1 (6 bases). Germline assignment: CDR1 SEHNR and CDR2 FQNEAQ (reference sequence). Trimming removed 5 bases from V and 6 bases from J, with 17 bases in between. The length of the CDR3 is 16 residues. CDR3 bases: TGTGCCAGCAGCCCCAGAGGCGCAGGGGCGGCCAACGTCCTGACTTTC. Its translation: CASSPRGAGAANVLTF.

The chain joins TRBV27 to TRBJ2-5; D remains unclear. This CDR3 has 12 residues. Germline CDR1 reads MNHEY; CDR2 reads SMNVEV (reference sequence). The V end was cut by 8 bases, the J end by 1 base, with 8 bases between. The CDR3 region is CASPEPQETQYF. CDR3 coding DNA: TGTGCCAGCCCCGAGCCCCAAGAGACCCAGTACTTC.

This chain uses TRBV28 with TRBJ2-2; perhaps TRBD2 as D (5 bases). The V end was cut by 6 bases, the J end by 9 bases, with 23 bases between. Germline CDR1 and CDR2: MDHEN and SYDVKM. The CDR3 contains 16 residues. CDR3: CASRPQGLPEGRELFF. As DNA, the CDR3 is TGTGCCAGCAGGCCTCAAGGGCTACCAGAGGGAAGGGAGCTGTTTTTT. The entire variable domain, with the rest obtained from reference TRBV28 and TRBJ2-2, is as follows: DVKVTQSSRYLVKRTGEKVFLECVQDMDHENMFWYRQDPGLGLRLIYFSYDVKMKEKGDIPEGYSVSREKKERFSLILESASTNQTSMYLCASRPQGLPEGRELFFGEGSRLTVL.

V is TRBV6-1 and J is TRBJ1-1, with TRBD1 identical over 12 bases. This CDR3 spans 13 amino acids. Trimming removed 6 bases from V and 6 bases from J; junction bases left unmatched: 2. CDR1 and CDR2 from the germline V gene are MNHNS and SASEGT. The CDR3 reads CASRGQGAAEAFF. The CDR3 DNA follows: TGTGCCAGCAGGGGACAGGGGGCCGCTGAAGCTTTCTTT.

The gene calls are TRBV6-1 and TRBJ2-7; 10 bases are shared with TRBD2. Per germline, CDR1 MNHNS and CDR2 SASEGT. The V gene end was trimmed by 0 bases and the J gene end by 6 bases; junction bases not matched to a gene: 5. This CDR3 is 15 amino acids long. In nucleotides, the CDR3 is TGTGCCAGCAGTGAAGCAGCGGGAGGGCCGTTCGAGCAGTACTTC. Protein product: CASSEAAGGPFEQYF.

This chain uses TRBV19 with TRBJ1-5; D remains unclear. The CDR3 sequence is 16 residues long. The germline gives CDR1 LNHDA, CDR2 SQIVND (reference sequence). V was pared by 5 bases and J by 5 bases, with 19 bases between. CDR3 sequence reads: CASSPRRVGSHQPQHF. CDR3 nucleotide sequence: TGTGCCAGTAGTCCCCGGAGGGTAGGGTCCCATCAGCCCCAGCATTTT.

The CDR3: CASSYGSPGGLTDTQYF. The CDR3, as DNA: TGTGCCAGCAGTTACGGGTCGCCCGGGGGGCTCACAGATACGCAGTATTTT. The gene calls are TRBV5-5 and TRBJ2-3, with D possibly being TRBD2 (7 bases). Between the trimmed V and J ends, which lost 5 bases and 2 bases, there was a span of 21 bases. Per the germline V gene, CDR1 is SGHKS and CDR2 is YYEKEE (reference sequence). The CDR3 runs to 17 residues.

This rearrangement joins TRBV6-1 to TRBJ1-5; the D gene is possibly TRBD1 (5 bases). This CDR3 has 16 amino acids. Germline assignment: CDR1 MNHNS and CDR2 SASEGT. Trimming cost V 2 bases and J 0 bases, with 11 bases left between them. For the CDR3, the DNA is TGTGCCAGCAGTGAAAAGTGGGACTTTAGCAATCAGCCCCAGCATTTT. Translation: CASSEKWDFSNQPQHF.

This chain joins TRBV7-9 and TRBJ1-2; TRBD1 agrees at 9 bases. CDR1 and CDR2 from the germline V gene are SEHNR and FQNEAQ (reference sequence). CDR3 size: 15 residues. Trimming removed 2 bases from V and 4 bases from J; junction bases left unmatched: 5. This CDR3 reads CASSLSGTGRYGYTF. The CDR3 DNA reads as TGTGCCAGCAGCTTATCCGGGACAGGGCGCTATGGCTACACCTTC.

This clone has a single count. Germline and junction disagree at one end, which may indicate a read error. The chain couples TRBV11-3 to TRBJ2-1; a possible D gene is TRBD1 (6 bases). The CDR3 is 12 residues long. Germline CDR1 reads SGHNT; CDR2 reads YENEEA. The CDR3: CASSIEQGPQFF. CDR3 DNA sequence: TGTGCCAGCAGCATAGAACAGGGCCCACAGTTCTTC.

This CDR3 is CASRSGLALQETQYF. CDR3 sequence (DNA): TGTGCAAGTCGATCGGGACTAGCGCTCCAAGAGACCCAGTACTTC. The rearrangement links TRBV12-2 to TRBJ2-5; TRBD2, the table's D call, lacks a check against the DNA. TRBV12-2 is a pseudogene locus. The CDR3 sequence is 15 residues long.

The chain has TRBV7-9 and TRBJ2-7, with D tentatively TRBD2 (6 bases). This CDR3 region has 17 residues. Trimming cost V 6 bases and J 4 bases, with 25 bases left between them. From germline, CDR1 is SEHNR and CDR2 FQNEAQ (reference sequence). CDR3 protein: CASSSPGLLSNQYEQYF. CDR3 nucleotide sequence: TGTGCCAGCAGTTCCCCGGGACTGTTAAGTAATCAGTACGAGCAGTACTTC.

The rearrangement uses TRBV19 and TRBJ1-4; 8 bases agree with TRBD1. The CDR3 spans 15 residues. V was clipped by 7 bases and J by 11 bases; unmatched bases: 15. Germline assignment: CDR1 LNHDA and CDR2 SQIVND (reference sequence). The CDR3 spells CASTRVQTGVKKLFF. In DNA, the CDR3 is TGTGCCAGTACCCGGGTCCAGACAGGGGTTAAGAAACTGTTTTTT.